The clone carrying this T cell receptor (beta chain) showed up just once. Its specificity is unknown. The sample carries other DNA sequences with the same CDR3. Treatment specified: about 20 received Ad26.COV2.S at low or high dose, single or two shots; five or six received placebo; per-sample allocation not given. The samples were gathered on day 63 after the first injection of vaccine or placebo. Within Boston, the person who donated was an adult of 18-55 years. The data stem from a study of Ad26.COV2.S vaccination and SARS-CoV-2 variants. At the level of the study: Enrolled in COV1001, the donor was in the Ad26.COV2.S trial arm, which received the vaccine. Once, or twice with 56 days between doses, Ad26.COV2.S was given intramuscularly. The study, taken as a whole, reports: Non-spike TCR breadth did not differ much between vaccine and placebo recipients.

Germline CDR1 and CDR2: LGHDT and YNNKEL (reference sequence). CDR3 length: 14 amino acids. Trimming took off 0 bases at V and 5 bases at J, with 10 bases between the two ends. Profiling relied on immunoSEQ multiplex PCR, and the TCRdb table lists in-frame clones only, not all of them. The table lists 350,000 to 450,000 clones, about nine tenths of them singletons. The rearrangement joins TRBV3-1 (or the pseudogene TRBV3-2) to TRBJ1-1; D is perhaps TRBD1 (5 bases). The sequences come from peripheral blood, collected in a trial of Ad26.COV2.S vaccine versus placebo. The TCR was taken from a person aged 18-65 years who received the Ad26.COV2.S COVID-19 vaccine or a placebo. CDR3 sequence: CASSQDGGRTEAFF. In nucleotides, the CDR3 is TGTGCCAGCAGCCAAGACGGGGGGAGGACTGAAGCTTTCTTT.